The rows below give T cell receptor beta chains drawn from one sample of a study of OX40 agonist ivuxolimab in advanced cancers. The data were produced by immunoSEQ multiplex PCR, yet TCRdb's version contains in-frame clones alone and is incomplete. The table lists around 84,000 clones, 70% to 85% of them singletons. Specimen: CD4+ or CD8+ T cells sorted from blood, collected in a trial of the OX40 agonist ivuxolimab. Receptor source: an adult with an advanced solid tumor such as melanoma, head and neck, liver or kidney cancer. Both conserved end residues are part of each CDR3. D genes are given only for firm matches. Rows give clone size only sometimes, using once, few, many, or a class for an expanded clone.

d_call	v_call	j_call	clone_size	cdr3_nt	cdr3_aa
TRBD1	TRBV7-2	TRBJ2-3	.	TGTGCCAGCACCGAACAGGGGGCTTTGTCAGATACGCAGTATTTT	CASTEQGALSDTQYF
.	TRBV6-6	TRBJ1-1	few	TGTGCCAGCAGTTACATAGGGAACACTGAAGCTTTCTTT	CASSYIGNTEAFF
.	TRBV11-3	TRBJ2-5	.	TGTGCCAGCCGAGATGTGGGGGGCGTAGGAGAGACCCAGTACTTC	CASRDVGGVGETQYF
.	TRBV4-2	TRBJ2-7	few	TGTGCCAGCAGCCAAGATAAGGGGGGATACGAGCAGTACTTC	CASSQDKGGYEQYF
TRBD1	TRBV18	TRBJ2-3	.	TGTGCCAGCTCACTAAGACAGGGGGTGGATTTCTCCAGTCAGTATTTT	CASSLRQGVDFSSQYF
.	TRBV27	TRBJ2-7	.	TGTGCCAGCAGTCCCCGCTGGGGGTCCTACGAGCAGTACTTC	CASSPRWGSYEQYF
TRBD1	TRBV4-1	TRBJ1-1	.	TGCGCCAGCAGCCAAGATCAGGGGGGGAACACTGAAGCTTTCTTT	CASSQDQGGNTEAFF
TRBD1	TRBV5-5	TRBJ1-1	.	TGTGCCAGCAGCCAGGGGACAGTCGGCACTGAAGCTTTCTTT	CASSQGTVGTEAFF
.	TRBV7-9	TRBJ1-1	.	TGTGCCAGCAGCCGGACGTTTGAAGCTTTCTTT	CASSRTFEAFF
TRBD1	TRBV30	TRBJ1-3	.	TGTGCTGCAGACAGGGTTGGAAACACCATATATTTT	CAADRVGNTIYF
.	TRBV11-2	TRBJ1-2	.	TGTGCCAGCAGCTCATCTATTATGGGCTACACCTTC	CASSSSIMGYTF
TRBD1	TRBV5-8	TRBJ2-1	.	TGTGCCAGCAGGCCTAACAAGGGACAGACCGAGGGGGAGCAGTTCTTC	CASRPNKGQTEGEQFF
.	TRBV5-1	TRBJ1-1	.	TGCGCCAGCAGCTCCGGACTTTCTCCCCTTAACACTGAAGCTTTCTTT	CASSSGLSPLNTEAFF
TRBD1	TRBV5-6	TRBJ2-7	.	TGTGCCAGCAGCTCGACAGGGGTGGCCTACGAGCAGTACTTC	CASSSTGVAYEQYF
TRBD1	TRBV9	TRBJ1-1	.	TGTGCCAGCAGCCCCGACAGGGCCGGAGGAGCTTTCTTT	CASSPDRAGGAFF
TRBD2	TRBV5-1	TRBJ2-5	.	TGCGCCAGCAGCTACGCCCTAGCGGTTGAAGAGACCCAGTACTTC	CASSYALAVEETQYF
TRBD2	TRBV2	TRBJ2-2	.	TGTGCCAGCAGTCCGGTCGGCGGGAGGAACACCGGGGAGCTGTTTTTT	CASSPVGGRNTGELFF